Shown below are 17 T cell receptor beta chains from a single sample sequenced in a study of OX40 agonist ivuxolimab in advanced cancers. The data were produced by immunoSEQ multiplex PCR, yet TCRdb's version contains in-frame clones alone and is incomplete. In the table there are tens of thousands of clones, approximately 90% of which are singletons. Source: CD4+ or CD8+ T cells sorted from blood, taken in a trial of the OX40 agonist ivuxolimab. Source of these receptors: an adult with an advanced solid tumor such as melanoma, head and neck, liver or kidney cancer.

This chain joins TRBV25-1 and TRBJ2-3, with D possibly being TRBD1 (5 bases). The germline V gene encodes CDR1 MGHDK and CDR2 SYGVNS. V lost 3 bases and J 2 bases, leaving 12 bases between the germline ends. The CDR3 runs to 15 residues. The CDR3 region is CASSDNQGSTDTQYF. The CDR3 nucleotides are TGTGCCAGCAGTGATAATCAGGGATCCACAGATACGCAGTATTTT.

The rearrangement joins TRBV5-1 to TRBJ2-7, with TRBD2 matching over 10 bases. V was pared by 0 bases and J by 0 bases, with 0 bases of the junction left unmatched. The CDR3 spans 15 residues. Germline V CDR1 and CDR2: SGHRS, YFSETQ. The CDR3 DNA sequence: TGCGCCAGCAGCTTGGGACTAGCGGGCTCCTACGAGCAGTACTTC. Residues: CASSLGLAGSYEQYF.

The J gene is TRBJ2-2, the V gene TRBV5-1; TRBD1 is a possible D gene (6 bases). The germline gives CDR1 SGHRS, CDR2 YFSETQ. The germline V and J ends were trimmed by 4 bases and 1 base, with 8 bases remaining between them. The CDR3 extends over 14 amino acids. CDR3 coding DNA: TGCGCCAGCAGCCCGGGACAGAACACCGGGGAGCTGTTTTTT. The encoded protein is CASSPGQNTGELFF.

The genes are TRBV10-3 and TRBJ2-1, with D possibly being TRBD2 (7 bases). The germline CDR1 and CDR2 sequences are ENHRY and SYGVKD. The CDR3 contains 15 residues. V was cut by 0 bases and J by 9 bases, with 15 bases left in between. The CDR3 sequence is CAISESGAGAVEQFF. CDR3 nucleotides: TGTGCCATCAGTGAGTCGGGGGCGGGAGCGGTTGAGCAGTTCTTC.

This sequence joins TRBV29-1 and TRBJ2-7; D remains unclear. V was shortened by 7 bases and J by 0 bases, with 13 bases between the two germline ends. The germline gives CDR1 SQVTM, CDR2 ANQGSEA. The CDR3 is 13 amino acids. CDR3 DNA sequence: TGCAGCGGCCGAACAGCTGGCTCCTACGAGCAGTACTTC. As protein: CSGRTAGSYEQYF.

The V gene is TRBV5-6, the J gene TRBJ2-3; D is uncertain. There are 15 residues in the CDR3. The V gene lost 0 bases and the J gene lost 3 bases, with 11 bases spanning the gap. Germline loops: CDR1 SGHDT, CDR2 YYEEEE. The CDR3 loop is CASSLGLSTTDTQYF. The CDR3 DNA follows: TGTGCCAGCAGCTTGGGTCTATCTACGACAGATACGCAGTATTTT.

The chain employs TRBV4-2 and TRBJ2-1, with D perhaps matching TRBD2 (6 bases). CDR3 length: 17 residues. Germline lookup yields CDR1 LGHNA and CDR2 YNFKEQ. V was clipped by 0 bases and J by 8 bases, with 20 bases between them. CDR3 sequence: CASSQDSIGGEVYEQFF. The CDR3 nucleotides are TGTGCCAGCAGCCAAGATTCTATTGGCGGGGAGGTGTATGAGCAGTTCTTC.

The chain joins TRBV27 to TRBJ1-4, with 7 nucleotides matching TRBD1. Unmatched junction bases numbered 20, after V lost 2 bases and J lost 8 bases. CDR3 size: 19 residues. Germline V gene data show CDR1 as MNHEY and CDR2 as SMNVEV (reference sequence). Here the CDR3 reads CASSLTPPRQGTSREKLFF. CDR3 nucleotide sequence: TGTGCCAGCAGTTTAACCCCACCTAGACAGGGAACGTCGCGGGAAAAACTGTTTTTT. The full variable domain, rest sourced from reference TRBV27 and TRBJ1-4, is EAQVTQNPRYLITVTGKKLTVTCSQNMNHEYMSWYRQDPGLGLRQIYYSMNVEVTDKGDVPEGYKVSRKEKRNFPLILESPSPNQTSLYFCASSLTPPRQGTSREKLFFGSGTQLSVL.

CDR3 amino acids: CASSWDWSTDTQYF. The CDR3 coding sequence is TGCGCCAGCAGCTGGGACTGGAGCACAGATACGCAGTATTTT. V and J are TRBV5-1 and TRBJ2-3; D is possibly TRBD2 (6 bases). This CDR3 is built from 14 residues. Trimming removed 3 bases from V and 0 bases from J, with 8 bases in between. Germline-derived CDR1 and CDR2 are SGHRS and YFSETQ.

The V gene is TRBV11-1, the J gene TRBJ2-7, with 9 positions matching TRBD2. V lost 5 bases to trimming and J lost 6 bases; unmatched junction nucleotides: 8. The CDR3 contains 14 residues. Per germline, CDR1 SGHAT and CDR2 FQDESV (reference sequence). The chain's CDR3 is CASSGGTSSGEQYF. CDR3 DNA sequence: TGTGCCAGCAGCGGCGGGACTAGCTCCGGCGAGCAGTACTTC.

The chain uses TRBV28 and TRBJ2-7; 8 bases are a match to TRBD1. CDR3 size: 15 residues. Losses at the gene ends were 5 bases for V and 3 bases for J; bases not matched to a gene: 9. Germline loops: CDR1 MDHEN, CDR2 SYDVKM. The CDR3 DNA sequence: TGTGCCAGCAGTCCCCCAGGACAGGGAGACTACGAGCAGTACTTC. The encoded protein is CASSPPGQGDYEQYF. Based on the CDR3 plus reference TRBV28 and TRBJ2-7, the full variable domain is DVKVTQSSRYLVKRTGEKVFLECVQDMDHENMFWYRQDPGLGLRLIYFSYDVKMKEKGDIPEGYSVSREKKERFSLILESASTNQTSMYLCASSPPGQGDYEQYFGPGTRLTVT.

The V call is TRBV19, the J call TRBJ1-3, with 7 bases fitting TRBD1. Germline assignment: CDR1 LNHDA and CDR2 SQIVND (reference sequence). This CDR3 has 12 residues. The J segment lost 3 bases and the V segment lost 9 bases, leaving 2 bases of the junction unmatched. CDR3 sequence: CARTGVGNTIYF. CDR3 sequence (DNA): TGTGCCAGAACAGGGGTTGGAAACACCATATATTTT.

The CDR3 is CASSLDGTTEKLFF. Here the CDR3 DNA reads TGTGCCAGCAGCTTAGATGGGACAACTGAAAAACTGTTTTTT. This chain joins TRBV11-2 and TRBJ1-4, with TRBD1 as a possible D gene (6 bases). The ends were cut back, 0 bases at V and 7 bases at J, with 9 bases in the middle. Germline V lookup: CDR1 SGHAT, CDR2 FQNNGV. The CDR3 spans 14 residues.

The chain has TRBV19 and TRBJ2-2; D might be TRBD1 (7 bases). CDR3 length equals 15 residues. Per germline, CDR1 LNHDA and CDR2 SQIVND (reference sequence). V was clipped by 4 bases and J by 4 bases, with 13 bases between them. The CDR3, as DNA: TGTGCCAGTAGTACCCACAGGGGAGGCACCGGGGAGCTGTTTTTT. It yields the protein CASSTHRGGTGELFF.

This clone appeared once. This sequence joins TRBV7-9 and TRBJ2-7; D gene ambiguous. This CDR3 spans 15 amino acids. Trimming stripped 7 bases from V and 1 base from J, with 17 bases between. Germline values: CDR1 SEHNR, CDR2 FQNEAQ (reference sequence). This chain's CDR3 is CASTLGAALSYEQYF. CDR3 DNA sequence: TGTGCCAGCACCTTGGGCGCGGCCCTTTCCTACGAGCAGTACTTC. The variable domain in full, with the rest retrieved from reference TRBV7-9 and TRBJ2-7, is DTGVSQNPRHKITKRGQNVTFRCDPISEHNRLYWYRQTLGQGPEFLTYFQNEAQLEKSRLLSDRFSAERPKGSFSTLEIQRTEQGDSAMYLCASTLGAALSYEQYFGPGTRLTVT.

The CDR3 region is CASSPGGTGASNTEAFF. CDR3 in DNA: TGTGCCAGCAGCCCAGGGGGGACAGGGGCTTCGAACACTGAAGCTTTCTTT. The chain is built from TRBV7-9 and TRBJ1-1, with 10 positions matching TRBD1. CDR1 SEHNR and CDR2 FQNEAQ come from the germline V gene (reference sequence). This CDR3 contains 17 residues. Trimming at V came to 5 bases and at J to 1 base, leaving 10 bases not matched to a gene.

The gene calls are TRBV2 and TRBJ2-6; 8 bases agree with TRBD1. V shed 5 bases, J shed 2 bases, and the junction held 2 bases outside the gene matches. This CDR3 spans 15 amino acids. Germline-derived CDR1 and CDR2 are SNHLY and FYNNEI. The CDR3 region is CASSQTGAGANVLTF. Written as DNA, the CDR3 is TGTGCCAGCAGTCAGACAGGGGCTGGGGCCAACGTCCTGACTTTC. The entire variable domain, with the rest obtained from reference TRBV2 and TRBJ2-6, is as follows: EPEVTQTPSHQVTQMGQEVILRCVPISNHLYFYWYRQILGQKVEFLVSFYNNEISEKSEIFDDQFSVERPDGSNFTLKIRSTKLEDSAMYFCASSQTGAGANVLTFGAGSRLTVL.